The 28 T cell receptor beta chains below all came from one sample that was sequenced in a study of Graves' ophthalmopathy and Graves' hyperthyroidism. Amplification from RNA transcripts yielded the TCR beta CDR3 regions. In the first round, RT-PCR was carried out with HTBI primers, and a multiplex PCR formed the second round. TCRdb recomputed calls from the multiplex PCR reads with MiXCR, one row per CDR3 protein. The data contain 170,000 or so distinct CDR3 sequences, less than 45% of them singletons. Sequencing was done on a sample of peripheral blood. These receptors were collected from a middle-aged woman with Graves' ophthalmopathy.

This clonotype has more than one count but fewer than ten. V and J are TRBV12-3 or TRBV12-4 and TRBJ1-5; D not certain. V was cut by 5 bases and J by 6 bases, with 11 bases left in between. The CDR3 runs 13 residues. The CDR3 sequence: CASSRAGSQPQHF. In nucleotides, the CDR3 is TGTGCCAGCAGTCGTGCAGGTAGTCAGCCCCAGCATTTT.

The chain links TRBV6-5 to TRBJ1-2; D is possibly TRBD1 (6 bases). Trimming took off 4 bases at V and 8 bases at J, with 17 bases between the two ends. This CDR3 contains 14 residues. The V gene's germline CDR1 is MNHEY and CDR2 SVGAGI. CDR3 bases: TGTGCCAGCAGTTCCCCCTCGGGGGCGGGGGGCTACACCTTC. Translation gives CASSSPSGAGGYTF.

This clonotype came up many times. The rearrangement uses TRBV12-3 or TRBV12-4 and TRBJ1-1; D unclear. The CDR3 has 14 amino acids. Trimming took 1 base from V and 0 from J, leaving 6 bases between them. In nucleotides, the CDR3 is TGTGCCAGCAGTTTAGGAGAGGTGAACACTGAAGCTTTCTTT. This translates into CASSLGEVNTEAFF.

A single count supports this clonotype. The chain links TRBV7-2 to TRBJ1-6; D uncertain. Trimming removed 8 bases at V and 0 bases at J, with 11 bases between. CDR3 length: 15 residues. The germline CDR1 and CDR2 sequences are SGHTA and FQGNSA. CDR3 coding DNA: TGTGCCAGCGGCGAACGGAGCTCCTATAATTCACCCCTCCACTTT. Translating gives CASGERSSYNSPLHF.

This clonotype was seen many times. CDR3 in DNA: TGTGCCAGCAGTTTAGGTCCGGCGGGTGGCTACACCTTC. This translates into CASSLGPAGGYTF. The chain carries TRBV27 and TRBJ1-2; the D is unclear. Germline loops: CDR1 MNHEY, CDR2 SMNVEV (reference sequence). V lost 2 bases, J lost 7 bases, and 11 bases lay in between. This CDR3 is built from 13 residues.

The chain's CDR3 is CASSLGTSPLHF. CDR3 in DNA: TGTGCCAGCAGTCTGGGGACTTCACCCCTCCACTTT. The V call is TRBV6-1, the J call TRBJ1-6; D might be TRBD1 (5 bases). The CDR3 runs 12 residues. Germline V gene sequence: CDR1 MNHNS, CDR2 SASEGT. The V and J ends lost 5 bases and 9 bases respectively, with 8 bases between them.

This clonotype was seen many times. The chain carries TRBV5-1 and TRBJ2-7; perhaps TRBD2 as D (6 bases). There are 15 residues in the CDR3. In germline, CDR1 is SGHRS, CDR2 YFSETQ. Trimming cost V 1 base and J 3 bases, with 14 bases left between them. The DNA for the CDR3 is TGCGCCAGCAGCTTGTCGGCGGGACCCCTCTACGAGCAGTACTTC. Translated: CASSLSAGPLYEQYF.

The chain employs TRBV11-2 and TRBJ2-7, with TRBD2 matching over 8 bases. The CDR3 is 15 residues long. Germline V gene data show CDR1 as SGHAT and CDR2 as FQNNGV. The J segment lost 3 bases and the V segment lost 3 bases, leaving 7 bases of the junction unmatched. Written as DNA, the CDR3 is TGTGCCAGCAGCTTCTCTTACGGGAGGGACTACGAGCAGTACTTC. It encodes CASSFSYGRDYEQYF.

This clonotype was recorded at least ten times. The CDR3 DNA reads as TGTGCCAGCAGCTTAGCGGCAGGGTTGGACATTCAGTACTTC. It encodes CASSLAAGLDIQYF. The chain joins TRBV11-1 to TRBJ2-4, with D possibly TRBD1 on 5 matching bases. Germline CDR1 reads SGHAT; CDR2 reads FQDESV (reference sequence). Trimming removed 0 bases from V and 8 bases from J, with 11 bases in between. This CDR3 is 14 amino acids long.

This clonotype was observed at least ten times. The V gene is TRBV12-3 or TRBV12-4, the J gene TRBJ1-5; 7 bases are shared with TRBD1. The J segment lost 3 bases and the V segment lost 3 bases, leaving 5 bases of the junction unmatched. The CDR3 totals 15 residues. The CDR3 DNA reads as TGTGCCAGCAGTTTGGGACAGTTGTCCAATCAGCCCCAGCATTTT. Protein: CASSLGQLSNQPQHF.

This clonotype was seen repeatedly, ten times or more. The chain employs TRBV10-3 and TRBJ2-7; tentatively, D is TRBD1 (6 bases). This CDR3 comprises 14 residues. V dropped 4 bases and J dropped 4 bases, with 14 bases sitting between them. CDR1 ENHRY and CDR2 SYGVKD come from the germline V gene. The CDR3 DNA is TGTGCCATCAGTGGGGGGCAGGGAGTGTACGAGCAGTACTTC. It specifies CAISGGQGVYEQYF.

This clonotype occurred many times. V is TRBV29-1 and J is TRBJ2-5; TRBD1 might be the D (6 bases). Germline CDR1 reads SQVTM; CDR2 reads ANQGSEA. The V and J ends lost 4 bases and 3 bases respectively, with 9 bases between them. The CDR3 totals 12 residues. Here the CDR3 DNA reads TGCAGCGTTGGCAGGGGCGAAGAGACCCAGTACTTC. Residues: CSVGRGEETQYF.

This clonotype was picked up many times. This chain joins TRBV3-1 and TRBJ2-5; 7 nucleotides align to TRBD1. J lost 5 bases, V lost 4 bases, and 7 bases had no gene match. CDR1 and CDR2 (germline): LGHDT, YNNKEL (reference sequence). The CDR3 totals 14 residues. As DNA, the CDR3 is TGTGCCAGCAGCCCATTGGACAGGTTTGAGACCCAGTACTTC. Its protein is CASSPLDRFETQYF.

At least ten counts were recorded for this clonotype. This chain joins TRBV6-5 and TRBJ1-5; 7 bases match TRBD1. The CDR3 covers 16 residues. Unmatched junction bases numbered 11, after V lost 2 bases and J lost 7 bases. The germline V gene has CDR1 MNHEY and CDR2 SVGAGI. The chain's CDR3 is CASSYSPVAGGQPQHF. CDR3 nucleotide sequence: TGTGCCAGCAGTTACAGCCCTGTGGCAGGGGGGCAGCCCCAGCATTTT.

The genes are TRBV6-5 and TRBJ2-7; possible D gene TRBD2, 5 bases. Germline CDR1 MNHEY, CDR2 SVGAGI. V lost 2 bases to trimming and J lost 0 bases, with 11 bases between them. The CDR3 extends over 15 amino acids. The CDR3 region has the DNA TGTGCCAGCAGTTACGCCACGGGGTTCTCCTACGAGCAGTACTTC. Amino acid sequence: CASSYATGFSYEQYF.

This clonotype was observed many times. The chain is built from TRBV28 and TRBJ2-7; no clear D gene. The CDR3 covers 11 residues. CDR1 MDHEN and CDR2 SYDVKM come from the germline V gene. Trimming removed 8 bases at V and 6 bases at J, with 11 bases between. In nucleotides, the CDR3 is TGTGCCAGCGGGTTGCTTAGCGAGCAGTACTTC. This translates into CASGLLSEQYF.

The genes are TRBV20-1 and TRBJ1-6, with D tentatively TRBD1 (5 bases). The V and J ends lost 6 bases and 8 bases respectively, with 17 bases between them. Germline values: CDR1 DFQATT, CDR2 SNEGSKA (reference sequence). CDR3 length equals 14 residues. CDR3 protein: CSAPRGRGDSPLHF. CDR3 DNA sequence: TGCAGTGCACCGAGGGGAAGGGGCGATTCACCCCTCCACTTT.

This clonotype was seen repeatedly, ten times or more. The rearrangement uses TRBV12-3 or TRBV12-4 and TRBJ1-1; a weak D match, TRBD1 (6 bases). The CDR3 is 14 amino acids. Trimming took off 2 bases at V and 11 bases at J, with 18 bases between the two ends. In DNA form, the CDR3 reads TGTGCCAGCAGTTTATCTGAAATTAGGGGGAGGGCTTTCTTT. This sequence encodes CASSLSEIRGRAFF.

The sample holds many counts of this clonotype. The chain carries TRBV7-9 and TRBJ1-1; weak D call: TRBD1 (5 bases). V shed 7 bases and J shed 1 base, with 10 bases lying between them. The length of the CDR3 is 13 residues. Germline-derived CDR1 and CDR2 are SEHNR and FQNEAQ (reference sequence). In DNA form, the CDR3 reads TGTGCCAGCACCAGGACACCGAACACTGAAGCTTTCTTT. Its protein is CASTRTPNTEAFF.

This clonotype was counted ten times or more. This rearrangement joins TRBV28 to TRBJ2-4, with D possibly TRBD2 on 7 matching bases. Per germline, CDR1 MDHEN and CDR2 SYDVKM. The CDR3 extends over 15 amino acids. V shed 5 bases and J shed 3 bases, with 14 bases lying between them. DNA of the CDR3: TGTGCCAGCAGTCAAGGGGGGGCCGACAAAAACATTCAGTACTTC. Amino acids: CASSQGGADKNIQYF.

The V and J genes are TRBV30 and TRBJ1-1, with D unclear. The CDR3 spans 14 residues. Trimming removed 0 bases from V and 1 base from J, with 9 bases in between. CDR1 is GTSNPN, CDR2 SVGIG, per germline (reference sequence). The CDR3 DNA sequence: TGTGCCTGGAGTGTAGGGCGAGGGAACACTGAAGCTTTCTTT. Translating gives CAWSVGRGNTEAFF.

This clonotype came up a few times. V usage is TRBV6-1 and J usage is TRBJ1-2, with TRBD1 as a possible D gene (6 bases). Looked up from germline, CDR1 is MNHNS and CDR2 is SASEGT. Trimming removed 8 bases from V and 7 bases from J, with 14 bases in between. This CDR3 is 12 amino acids long. As DNA, the CDR3 is TGTGCCAGCCGAAGATCAGGGGTTGGCTACACCTTC. Its protein is CASRRSGVGYTF.

This clonotype was observed a few times. The chain recombines TRBV7-2 with TRBJ1-1; D ambiguous. Per the germline V gene, CDR1 is SGHTA and CDR2 is FQGNSA. This CDR3 comprises 12 residues. With 2 bases removed from V and 11 bases from J, the gap between germline ends came to 12 bases. CDR3 sequence: CASSLNGGTAFF. CDR3 DNA sequence: TGTGCCAGCAGCTTAAATGGCGGAACGGCTTTCTTT.

This clonotype was picked up many times. This chain uses TRBV11-2 with TRBJ1-1; D remains unclear. The CDR3 totals 13 residues. From germline, CDR1 is SGHAT and CDR2 FQNNGV. V shed 0 bases and J shed 4 bases, with 6 bases lying between them. The CDR3 bases are TGTGCCAGCAGCTTAGAGACAAGCACTGAAGCTTTCTTT. Protein sequence: CASSLETSTEAFF. Based on the CDR3 plus reference TRBV11-2 and TRBJ1-1, the full variable domain is EAGVAQSPRYKIIEKRQSVAFWCNPISGHATLYWYQQILGQGPKLLIQFQNNGVVDDSQLPKDRFSAERLKGVDSTLKIQPAKLEDSAVYLCASSLETSTEAFFGQGTRLTVV.

This clonotype was seen ten or more times. The chain uses TRBV6-5 and TRBJ2-7; 9 bases fit TRBD2. This CDR3 has 15 residues. Germline-derived CDR1 and CDR2 are MNHEY and SVGAGI. V lost 0 bases to trimming and J lost 5 bases; unmatched junction nucleotides: 5. CDR3 sequence (DNA): TGTGCCAGCAGTTACTCGCGGGGGGGCCTCGACGAGCAGTACTTC. This gives the protein CASSYSRGGLDEQYF.

This chain links TRBV12-3 or TRBV12-4 with TRBJ2-7; D unclear. V lost 6 bases, J lost 4 bases, and 10 bases lay in between. This CDR3 is built from 12 residues. The CDR3 DNA follows: TGTGCCAGCAGCCCGAGTCTTTACGAGCAGTACTTC. As protein: CASSPSLYEQYF.

This clonotype has ten or more counts. The genes are TRBV2 and TRBJ2-7; D may be TRBD1 (5 bases). The CDR3 is 13 residues long. Looked up from germline, CDR1 is SNHLY and CDR2 is FYNNEI. V lost 7 bases and J 3 bases, leaving 13 bases between the germline ends. This CDR3 is CASIEQGNYEQYF. The CDR3 DNA follows: TGTGCCAGCATTGAGCAGGGTAACTACGAGCAGTACTTC.

The genes are TRBV6-2 or TRBV6-3 and TRBJ2-7; maybe TRBD1 (7 bases). V shed 2 bases and J shed 3 bases, with 11 bases lying between them. Germline CDR1 is MNHEY and CDR2 is SVGEGT. The CDR3 runs to 14 residues. CDR3 loop: CASSYPGGYYEQYF. The DNA for the CDR3 is TGTGCCAGCAGTTACCCAGGGGGGTACTACGAGCAGTACTTC.